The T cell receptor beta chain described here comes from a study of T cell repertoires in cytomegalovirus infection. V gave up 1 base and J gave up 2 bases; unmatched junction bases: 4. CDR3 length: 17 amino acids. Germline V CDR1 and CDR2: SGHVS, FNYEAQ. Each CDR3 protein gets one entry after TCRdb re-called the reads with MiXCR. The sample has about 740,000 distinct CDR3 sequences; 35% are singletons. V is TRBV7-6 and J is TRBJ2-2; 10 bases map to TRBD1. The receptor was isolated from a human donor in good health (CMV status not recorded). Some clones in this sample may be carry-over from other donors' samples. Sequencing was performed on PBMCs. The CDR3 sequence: CASSLVSTGGNTGELFF. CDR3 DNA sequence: TGTGCCAGCAGCTTAGTCTCGACAGGGGGCAACACCGGGGAGCTGTTTTTT.